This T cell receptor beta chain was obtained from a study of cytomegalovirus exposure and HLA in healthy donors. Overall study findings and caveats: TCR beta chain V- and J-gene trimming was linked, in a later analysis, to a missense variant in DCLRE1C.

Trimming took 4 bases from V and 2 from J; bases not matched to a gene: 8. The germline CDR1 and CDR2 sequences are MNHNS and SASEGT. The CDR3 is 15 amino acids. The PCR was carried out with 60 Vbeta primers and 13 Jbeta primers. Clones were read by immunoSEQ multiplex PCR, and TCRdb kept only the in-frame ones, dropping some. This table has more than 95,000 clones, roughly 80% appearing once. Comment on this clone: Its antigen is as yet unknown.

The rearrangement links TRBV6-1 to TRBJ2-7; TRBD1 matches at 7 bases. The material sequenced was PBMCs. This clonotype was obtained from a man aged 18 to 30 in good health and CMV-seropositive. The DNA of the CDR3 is TGTGCCAGCAGTGTTTGGGGGACAGATCCCTACGAGCAGTACTTC. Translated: CASSVWGTDPYEQYF.